The entry below describes one T cell receptor beta chain. As yet, its antigen is unknown. This specimen belongs to a study of T cell repertoires in cytomegalovirus infection. Overall study findings and caveats: Within the response measured ex vivo, HLA-C-restricted CMV-specific TCR beta clonotypes were dominant. Based on cumulative public TCR beta family frequency, carriers of CMV plus the relevant HLA were identified.

Germline V gene sequence: CDR1 MDHEN, CDR2 SYDVKM. The CDR3 is made up of 14 amino acids. Trimming took 6 bases from V and 4 from J; bases not matched to a gene: 5. TCRdb called the reads again in MiXCR, with one record for every CDR3 protein. The sample lists roughly 640,000 distinct CDR3 sequences; roughly 24% were seen once. This TCR was sampled from a human donor in good health (CMV status not recorded). Some clones in this sample may be carry-over from other donors' samples. The sequenced sample was CD8+ T cells from PBMCs. This chain uses TRBV28 with TRBJ1-3, with TRBD1 identical over 8 bases. This chain's CDR3 is CASRRTGTGNTIYF. The CDR3 region has the DNA TGTGCCAGCAGAAGGACAGGGACAGGAAACACCATATATTTT.